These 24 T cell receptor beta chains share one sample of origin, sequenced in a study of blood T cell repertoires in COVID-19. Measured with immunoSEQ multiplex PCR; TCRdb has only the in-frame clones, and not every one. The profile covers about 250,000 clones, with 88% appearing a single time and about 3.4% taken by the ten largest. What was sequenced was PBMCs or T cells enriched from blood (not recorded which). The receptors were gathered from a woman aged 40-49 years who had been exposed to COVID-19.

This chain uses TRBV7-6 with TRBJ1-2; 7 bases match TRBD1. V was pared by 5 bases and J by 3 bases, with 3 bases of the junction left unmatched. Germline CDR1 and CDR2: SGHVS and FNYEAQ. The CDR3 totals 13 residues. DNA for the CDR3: TGTGCCAGCAGCGTAGACAGGGACTATGGCTACACCTTC. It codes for CASSVDRDYGYTF.

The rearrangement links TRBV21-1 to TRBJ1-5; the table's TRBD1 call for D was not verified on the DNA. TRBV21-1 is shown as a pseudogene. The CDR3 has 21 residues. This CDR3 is CASSKVPQEQGAIRSNQPQHF. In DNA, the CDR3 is TGTGCCAGCAGCAAAGTCCCCCAAGAGCAGGGGGCAATACGGAGCAATCAGCCCCAGCATTTT.

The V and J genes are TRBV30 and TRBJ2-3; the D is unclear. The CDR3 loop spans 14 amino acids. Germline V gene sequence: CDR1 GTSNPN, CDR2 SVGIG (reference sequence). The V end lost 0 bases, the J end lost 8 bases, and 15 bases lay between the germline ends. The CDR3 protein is CAWSVGASTSTQYF. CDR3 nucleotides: TGTGCCTGGAGTGTAGGAGCCTCTACCAGTACGCAGTATTTT. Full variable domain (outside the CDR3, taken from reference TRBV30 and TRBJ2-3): SQTIHQWPATLVQPVGSPLSLECTVEGTSNPNLYWYRQAAGRGLQLLFYSVGIGQISSEVPQNLSASRPQDRQFILSSKKLLLSDSGFYLCAWSVGASTSTQYFGPGTRLTVL.

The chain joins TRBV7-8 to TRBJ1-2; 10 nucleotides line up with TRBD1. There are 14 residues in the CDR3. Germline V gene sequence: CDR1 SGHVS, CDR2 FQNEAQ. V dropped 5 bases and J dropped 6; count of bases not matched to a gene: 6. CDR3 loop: CASSAPGTGDGYTF. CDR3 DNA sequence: TGTGCCAGCAGCGCGCCCGGGACAGGGGATGGCTACACCTTC.

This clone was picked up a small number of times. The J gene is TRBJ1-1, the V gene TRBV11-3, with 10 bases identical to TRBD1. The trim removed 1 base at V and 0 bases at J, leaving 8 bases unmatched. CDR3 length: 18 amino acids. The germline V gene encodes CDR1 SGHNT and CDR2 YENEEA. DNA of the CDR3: TGTGCCAGCAGCTTAGGCGGGACAGGGGCCGCCTTGAACACTGAAGCTTTCTTT. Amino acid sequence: CASSLGGTGAALNTEAFF.

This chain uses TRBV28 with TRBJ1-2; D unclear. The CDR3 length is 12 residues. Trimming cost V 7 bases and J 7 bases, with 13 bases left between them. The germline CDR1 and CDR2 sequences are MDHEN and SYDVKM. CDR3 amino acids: CASMSRSGGYTF. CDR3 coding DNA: TGTGCCAGCATGAGTAGGAGTGGTGGCTACACCTTC.

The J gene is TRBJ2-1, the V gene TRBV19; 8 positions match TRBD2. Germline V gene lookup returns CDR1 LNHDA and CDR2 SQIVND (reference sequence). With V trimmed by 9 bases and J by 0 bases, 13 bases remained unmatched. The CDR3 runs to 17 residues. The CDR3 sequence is CARRSFTSGSSYNEQFF. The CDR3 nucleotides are TGTGCCAGACGTAGCTTTACTAGCGGAAGCTCCTACAATGAGCAGTTCTTC.

CDR3 sequence: CASSSGQGGKAFF. In DNA, the CDR3 is TGTGCCAGCAGTAGCGGACAGGGGGGCAAAGCTTTCTTT. The V call is TRBV12-3 or TRBV12-4, the J call TRBJ1-1, with 10 bases that match TRBD1. The CDR3 has 13 amino acids. V lost 5 bases, J lost 9 bases, and 6 bases stayed unmatched.

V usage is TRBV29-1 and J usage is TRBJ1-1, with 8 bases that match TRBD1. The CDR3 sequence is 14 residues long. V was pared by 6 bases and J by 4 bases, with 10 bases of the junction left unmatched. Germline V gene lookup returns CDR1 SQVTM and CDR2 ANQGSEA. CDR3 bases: TGCAGCGTGTTTACAGGGGGGGTGGGCACTGAAGCTTTCTTT. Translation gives CSVFTGGVGTEAFF.

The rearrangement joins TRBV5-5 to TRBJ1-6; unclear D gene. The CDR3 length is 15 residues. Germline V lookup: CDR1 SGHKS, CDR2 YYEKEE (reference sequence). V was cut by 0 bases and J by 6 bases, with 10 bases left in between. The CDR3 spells CASSLARAPNSPLHF. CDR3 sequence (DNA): TGTGCCAGCAGCTTGGCGAGGGCCCCTAATTCACCCCTCCACTTT.

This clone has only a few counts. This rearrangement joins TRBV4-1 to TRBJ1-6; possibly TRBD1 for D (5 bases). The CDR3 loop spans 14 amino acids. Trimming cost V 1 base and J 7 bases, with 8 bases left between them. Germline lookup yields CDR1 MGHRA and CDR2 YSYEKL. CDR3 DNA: TGCGCCAGCAGCCAAGGACAGCCGAATTCACCCCTCCACTTT. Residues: CASSQGQPNSPLHF.

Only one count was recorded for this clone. Here the CDR3 reads CASSLPRVGGINTGELFF. In DNA form, the CDR3 reads TGCGCCAGCAGCTTACCGCGGGTGGGCGGTATAAACACCGGGGAGCTGTTTTTT. The V gene is TRBV5-1, the J gene TRBJ2-2; tentative D call: TRBD2 (5 bases). Looked up from germline, CDR1 is SGHRS and CDR2 is YFSETQ. The CDR3 is 18 residues long. The germline V and J ends were trimmed by 2 bases and 2 bases, with 19 bases remaining between them.

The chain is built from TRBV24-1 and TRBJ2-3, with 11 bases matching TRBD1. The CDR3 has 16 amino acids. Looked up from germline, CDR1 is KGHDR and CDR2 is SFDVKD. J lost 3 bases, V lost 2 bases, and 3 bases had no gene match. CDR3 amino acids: CATSDWGTGGTDTQYF. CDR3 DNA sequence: TGTGCCACCAGTGATTGGGGGACAGGGGGTACAGATACGCAGTATTTT.

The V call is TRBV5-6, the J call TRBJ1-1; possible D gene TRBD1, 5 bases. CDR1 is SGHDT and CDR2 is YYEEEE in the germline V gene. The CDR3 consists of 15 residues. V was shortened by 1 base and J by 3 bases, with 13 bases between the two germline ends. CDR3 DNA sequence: TGTGCCAGCAGCTTGAACGACAGAGAATACACTGAAGCTTTCTTT. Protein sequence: CASSLNDREYTEAFF.

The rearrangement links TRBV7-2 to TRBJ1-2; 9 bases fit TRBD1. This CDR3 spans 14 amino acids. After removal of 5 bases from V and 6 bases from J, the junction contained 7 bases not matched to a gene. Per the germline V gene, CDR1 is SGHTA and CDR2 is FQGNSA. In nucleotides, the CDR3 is TGTGCCAGCAGCGTTTACAGGGGGCCGAATGGCTACACCTTC. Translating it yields CASSVYRGPNGYTF.

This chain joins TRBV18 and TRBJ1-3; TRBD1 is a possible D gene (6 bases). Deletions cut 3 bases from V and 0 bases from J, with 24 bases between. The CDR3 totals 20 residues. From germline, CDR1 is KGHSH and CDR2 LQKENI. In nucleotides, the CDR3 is TGTGCCAGCTCACCCTTCCCGGGGGGGCCGCAGACTGCCTCTGGAAACACCATATATTTT. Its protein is CASSPFPGGPQTASGNTIYF.

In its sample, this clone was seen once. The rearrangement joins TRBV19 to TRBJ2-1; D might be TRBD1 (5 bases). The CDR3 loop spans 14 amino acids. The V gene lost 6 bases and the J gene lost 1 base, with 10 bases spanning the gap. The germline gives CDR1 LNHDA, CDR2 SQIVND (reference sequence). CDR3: CASRAGPSYNEQFF. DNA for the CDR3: TGTGCCAGTAGGGCAGGGCCTTCCTACAATGAGCAGTTCTTC. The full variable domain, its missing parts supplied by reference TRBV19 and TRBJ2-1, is DGGITQSPKYLFRKEGQNVTLSCEQNLNHDAMYWYRQDPGQGLRLIYYSQIVNDFQKGDIAEGYSVSREKKESFPLTVTSAQKNPTAFYLCASRAGPSYNEQFFGPGTRLTVL.

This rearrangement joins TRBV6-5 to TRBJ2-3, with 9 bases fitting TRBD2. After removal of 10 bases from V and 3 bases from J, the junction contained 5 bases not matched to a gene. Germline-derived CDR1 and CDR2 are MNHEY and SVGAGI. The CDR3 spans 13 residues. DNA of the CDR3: TGTGCCACGATTAGCGGGAGAACAGATACGCAGTATTTT. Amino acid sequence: CATISGRTDTQYF.

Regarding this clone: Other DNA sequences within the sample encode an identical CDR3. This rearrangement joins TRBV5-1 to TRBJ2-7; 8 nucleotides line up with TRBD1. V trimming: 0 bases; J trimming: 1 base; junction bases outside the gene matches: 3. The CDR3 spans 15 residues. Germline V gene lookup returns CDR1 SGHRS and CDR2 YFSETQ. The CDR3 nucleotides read TGCGCCAGCAGCTTGGGACAGGGGCGGTCCTACGAGCAGTACTTC. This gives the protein CASSLGQGRSYEQYF.

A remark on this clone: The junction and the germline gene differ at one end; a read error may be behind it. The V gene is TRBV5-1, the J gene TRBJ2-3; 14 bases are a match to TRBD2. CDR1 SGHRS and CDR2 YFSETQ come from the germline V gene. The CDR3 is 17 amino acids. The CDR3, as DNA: TGTGCCAGCAGCCCGACTAGCGGGAGGGCCGGGGAAGATACGCAGTATTTT. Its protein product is CASSPTSGRAGEDTQYF.

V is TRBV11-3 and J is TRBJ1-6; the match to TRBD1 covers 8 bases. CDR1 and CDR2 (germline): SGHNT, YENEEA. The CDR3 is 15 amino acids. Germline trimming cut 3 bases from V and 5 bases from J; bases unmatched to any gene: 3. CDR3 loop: CASSFGQGHNSPLHF. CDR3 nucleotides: TGTGCCAGCAGCTTCGGACAGGGCCATAATTCACCCCTCCACTTT.

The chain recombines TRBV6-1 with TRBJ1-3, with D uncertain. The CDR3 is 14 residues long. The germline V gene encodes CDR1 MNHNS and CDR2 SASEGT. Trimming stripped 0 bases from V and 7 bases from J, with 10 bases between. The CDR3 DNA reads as TGTGCCAGCAGTGAAGCGAGACTCCCTAACACCATATATTTT. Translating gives CASSEARLPNTIYF.

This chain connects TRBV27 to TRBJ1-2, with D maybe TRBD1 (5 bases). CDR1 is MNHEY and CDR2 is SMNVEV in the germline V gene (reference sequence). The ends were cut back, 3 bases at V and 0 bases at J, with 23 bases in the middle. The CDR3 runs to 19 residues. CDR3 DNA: TGTGCCAGCAGTTTGTCGGGGTTCCGGGGGACTGGCTCTAACTATGGCTACACCTTC. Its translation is CASSLSGFRGTGSNYGYTF.

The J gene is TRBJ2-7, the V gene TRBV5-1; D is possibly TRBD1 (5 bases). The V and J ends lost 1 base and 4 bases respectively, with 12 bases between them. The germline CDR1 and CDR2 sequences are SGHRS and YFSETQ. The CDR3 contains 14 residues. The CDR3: CASSLITDSYEQYF. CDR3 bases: TGCGCCAGCAGCTTGATAACCGACAGTTACGAGCAGTACTTC.